This record looks at one T cell receptor beta chain sequence and its context. Its target antigen remains unknown. It has no much larger one-base neighbor in the sample; base qualities were not kept. The data were taken from a study of CD8 T cells in Susac syndrome (dated by TCRdb to the late 2010s). Study-level background: Whether CD8+ T cell activation and differentiation in Susac syndrome was antigen driven was tested using repertoire sequencing. Study-wide conclusions, independent of this receptor: The TCR sequencing and HLA analysis was acknowledged to have included a relatively small number of individuals.

RNA was extracted using the RNeasy kit, and roughly 0.45 to 1 microgram was reverse transcribed with random hexamers. The immunoSEQ multiplex PCR assay, covering 54 Vbeta and 13 Jbeta segments, was used to amplify TCR beta CDR3 regions. PCR amplification bias was corrected by using a synthetic template baseline for primer optimization and computational correction. The study's own analysis went as follows. Reads were annotated to V, D and J genes per IMGT and analyzed with immunoSEQ Analyzer, keeping only productive sequences. Clonality was calculated as one minus the Shannon entropy normalized by log2 of the number of productive unique sequences. For each patient and control, public and private clones were evaluated within the 100 most prevalent clones. Susac-specific clones were defined as absent from healthy and MS cohorts, over a thousand published viral clones and other ImmuneACCESS disease sequences. TCRdb reworked the public reads: Q25 trimming with fastp, MiXCR clone assembly, productive beta chains retained. Under each unique CDR3 protein, matching rows form one entry showing the most common genes and DNA. The V and J calls here are based on TCRdb, not the publication. In all, the sample holds approximately 230,000 distinct CDR3 sequences, and about 94% of those were seen once. The ten largest clonotypes hold around 0.067% of the sample.

The germline V gene encodes CDR1 SGHDT and CDR2 YYEEEE. V is trimmed back by 2 bases and J by 3 bases, and the junction contains 5 bases that no gene match accounts for. Spanning cysteine to phenylalanine, the CDR3 consists of 15 amino acids. Solely the CDR3 DNA is kept, with 45 bases framed from the first base. Peripheral blood CD8+ and CD4+ T cells from healthy donors, Susac syndrome patients and multiple sclerosis patients were profiled using high-throughput TCR beta sequencing. Treatment-naive patients with stable or active relapsing-remitting disease fulfilling revised McDonald criteria were used as multiple sclerosis controls. Bulk CD8+ and CD4+ T cells were purified by magnetic negative isolation, while CD8+ TEMRA cells were enriched using FACS. Blood was collected in EDTA tubes and processed within 24 hours, with PBMCs isolated through density gradient centrifugation. PBMCs destined for TCR sequencing were cryopreserved in liquid nitrogen and later thawed in a 37 °C water bath. Purity of sorted or isolated CD4+, CD8+ and CD8+ TEMRA cells was at least 90%.

The sequencing sample was made of CD4+ T cells from PBMCs. The TCR was taken from a human donor with multiple sclerosis. Recombination linked TRBV5-6 to TRBJ2-1, with 7 bases aligning to TRBD1. The nucleotides are TGTGCCAGCAGCTTCGCAGGGGGTTTCTACAATGAGCAGTTCTTC. Its coded protein is CASSFAGGFYNEQFF.